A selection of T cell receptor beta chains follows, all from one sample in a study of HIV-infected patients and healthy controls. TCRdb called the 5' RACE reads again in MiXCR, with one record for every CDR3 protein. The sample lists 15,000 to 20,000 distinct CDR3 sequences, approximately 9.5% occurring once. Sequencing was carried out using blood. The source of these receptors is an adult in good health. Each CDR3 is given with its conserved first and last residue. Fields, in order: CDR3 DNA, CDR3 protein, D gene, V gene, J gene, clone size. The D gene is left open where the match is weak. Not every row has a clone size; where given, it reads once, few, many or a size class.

TGTGCCAGTAGTATTTGGGTCCCCGGGACAGACGAAGAGACCCAGTACTTC	CASSIWVPGTDEETQYF	TRBD1	TRBV19	TRBJ2-5	-
TGTGCCAGCAGTGAAGCCCTGAGGGGAGGGATCGAGCAGTACTTC	CASSEALRGGIEQYF	TRBD2	TRBV6-1	TRBJ2-7	many
TGTGCCAGCAGCCAAGATTTGGGACAGGGAGTCCACGAGCAGTACTTC	CASSQDLGQGVHEQYF	TRBD1	TRBV3-1	TRBJ2-7	many
TGCGCCACCGGTTCGGGAAATGAGCAGTTCTTC	CATGSGNEQFF	-	TRBV5-1	TRBJ2-1	medium-sized
TGTGCCAGTAGTCAAGGGGGGACACCGAGGAATACGCAGTATTTT	CASSQGGTPRNTQYF	-	TRBV19	TRBJ2-3	many
TGTGCCAGCAGTGGCCCTACAGGCTACGAGCAGTACTTC	CASSGPTGYEQYF	-	TRBV6-5	TRBJ2-7	once
TGTGCCAGCAGCTTGGAGGGACTTGGCGACGAGCAGTACTTC	CASSLEGLGDEQYF	-	TRBV5-4	TRBJ2-7	-
TGCAGTGCCATAACCTCGAGTTGGGGCCAGCCCCAGCATTTT	CSAITSSWGQPQHF	-	TRBV20-1	TRBJ1-5	-
TGTGCCAGCAGCTTAAGAGAAGCGGGTGGAGATACGCAGTATTTT	CASSLREAGGDTQYF	-	TRBV11-2	TRBJ2-3	medium-sized
TGCGCCAGCAGCTTGGTTATGGGACAGGGGAACGAGCAGTACTTC	CASSLVMGQGNEQYF	TRBD1	TRBV5-1	TRBJ2-7	many
TGTGCCAGCAGCTCCGGGACGCAGCCTAATACGCAGTATTTT	CASSSGTQPNTQYF	-	TRBV7-9	TRBJ2-3	many
TGTGCCACCAGGGCGGGAGGGCCGATTTCTGGTGAGCAGTTCTTC	CATRAGGPISGEQFF	TRBD2	TRBV24-1	TRBJ2-1	many
TGTGCCAGCAGCGCCAGCGGGAGAGGCACAGATACGCAGTATTTT	CASSASGRGTDTQYF	TRBD2	TRBV9	TRBJ2-3	medium-sized
TGTGCCAGCAGTTCAGCTGCAGGGAAGGAGGAAAAACTGTTTTTT	CASSSAAGKEEKLFF	-	TRBV28	TRBJ1-4	-
TGCGCCAGCAGCCAACTTATTTATGCCGACGGTAAGGACAATGAGCAGTTCTTC	CASSQLIYADGKDNEQFF	-	TRBV4-1	TRBJ2-1	medium-sized
TGTGCCTGGAGCCCCCGGACTAGCGGGAGGGTCATCCAAGAGACCCAGTACTTC	CAWSPRTSGRVIQETQYF	TRBD2	TRBV30	TRBJ2-5	many
TGCAGTGCTAGAGAGGGGGCGCGGCAAACTAATGAAAAACTGTTTTTT	CSAREGARQTNEKLFF	-	TRBV20-1	TRBJ1-4	many
TGTGCCAGCAGCCTCTTCCCAGATACGCAGTATTTT	CASSLFPDTQYF	-	TRBV6-2/TRBV6-3	TRBJ2-3	medium-sized
TGTGCCAGCAGTTCCATCCGGGGTCCCCTCTACGAGCAGTACTTC	CASSSIRGPLYEQYF	-	TRBV27	TRBJ2-7	-
TGTGCCAGCAGTTCTAGCGGAAGCTCCTACAATGAGCAGTTCTTC	CASSSSGSSYNEQFF	TRBD2	TRBV2	TRBJ2-1	-
TGTGCCAGCAGCTTAGTAGGGGATACGCAGTATTTT	CASSLVGDTQYF	-	TRBV7-2	TRBJ2-3	medium-sized
TGTGCCAGCAGCTTCCACAGGGCGTACGAGCAGTACTTC	CASSFHRAYEQYF	-	TRBV7-8	TRBJ2-7	medium-sized
TGTGCCAGCGCGAACGGGGAGACCCAGTACTTC	CASANGETQYF	-	TRBV9	TRBJ2-5	-
TGTGCCAGCTCTCTGCTAGCGGGCAATGAGCAGTTCTTC	CASSLLAGNEQFF	TRBD2	TRBV18	TRBJ2-1	many
TGTGCCAGCAGTTTATCTCGGGATATGCCCTACGAGCAGTACTTC	CASSLSRDMPYEQYF	-	TRBV28	TRBJ2-7	many
TGTGCCAGCAGCCAAGATCTCCTAGCGGGAGGCGAGCAGTACTTC	CASSQDLLAGGEQYF	TRBD2	TRBV3-1	TRBJ2-7	-
TGTGCCAGCAGTTTCGTACGATCTGGAAACACCATATATTTT	CASSFVRSGNTIYF	-	TRBV12-3/TRBV12-4	TRBJ1-3	many
TGTGCCAGCAGCTTAGCCGGGAGAGAGACCCAGTACTTC	CASSLAGRETQYF	-	TRBV7-2	TRBJ2-5	medium-sized
TGTGCCAGCTCACCTGCGGTAGTGAGGGATGAGCAGTTCTTC	CASSPAVVRDEQFF	-	TRBV18	TRBJ2-1	few
TGTGCCAGCAGTGAGAGTGGGGACTCGAAGGCGCAGTATTTT	CASSESGDSKAQYF	-	TRBV6-4	TRBJ2-3	many
TGTGCCAGCAGTTATGGGACAGGGGTTAACACTGAAGCTTTCTTT	CASSYGTGVNTEAFF	TRBD1	TRBV6-6	TRBJ1-1	few
TGTGCCAGCAGTGAAGCGCTGGGGACAACCCAAGAGACCCAGTACTTC	CASSEALGTTQETQYF	-	TRBV6-1	TRBJ2-5	many
TGTGCCAGCAGTGTCCGCGAGACCCAGTACTTC	CASSVRETQYF	-	TRBV2	TRBJ2-5	many
TGCAGTGCAACTCTAGCGGGGGTCTACAATGAGCAGTTCTTC	CSATLAGVYNEQFF	TRBD2	TRBV20-1	TRBJ2-1	many
TGTGCCAGCAGCCTCACCGGCTCTGGGGCCAACGTCCTGACTTTC	CASSLTGSGANVLTF	-	TRBV9	TRBJ2-6	many
TGTGCCAGCAGCCAAGCGGTGTCCAAAAACATTCAGTACTTC	CASSQAVSKNIQYF	-	TRBV4-2	TRBJ2-4	-
TGTGCCAGCAGCTTAGAAAGGGGGTTCCAAGAGACCCAGTACTTC	CASSLERGFQETQYF	-	TRBV7-2	TRBJ2-5	many
TGCGCCATCCAGCTTTTGACTAAGAAGTTCTTC	CAIQLLTKKFF	-	TRBV4-1	TRBJ2-1	-